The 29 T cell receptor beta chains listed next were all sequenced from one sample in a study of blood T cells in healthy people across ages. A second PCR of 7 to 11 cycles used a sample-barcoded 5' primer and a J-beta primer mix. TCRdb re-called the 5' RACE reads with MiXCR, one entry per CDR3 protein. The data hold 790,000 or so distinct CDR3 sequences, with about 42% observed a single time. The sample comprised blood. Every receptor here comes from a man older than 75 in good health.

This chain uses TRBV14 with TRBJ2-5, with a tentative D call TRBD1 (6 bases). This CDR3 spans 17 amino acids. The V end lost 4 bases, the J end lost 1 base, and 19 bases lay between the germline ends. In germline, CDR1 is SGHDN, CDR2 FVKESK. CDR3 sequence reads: CASSPRGPGRSQETQYF. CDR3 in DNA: TGTGCCAGCAGCCCCAGGGGACCGGGACGGTCCCAAGAGACCCAGTACTTC.

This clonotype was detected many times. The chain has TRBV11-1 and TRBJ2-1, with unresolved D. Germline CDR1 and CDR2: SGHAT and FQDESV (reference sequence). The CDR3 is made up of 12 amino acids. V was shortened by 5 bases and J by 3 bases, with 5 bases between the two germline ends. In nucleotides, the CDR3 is TGTGCCAGCAGCCGTCGCTACAATGAGCAGTTCTTC. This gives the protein CASSRRYNEQFF.

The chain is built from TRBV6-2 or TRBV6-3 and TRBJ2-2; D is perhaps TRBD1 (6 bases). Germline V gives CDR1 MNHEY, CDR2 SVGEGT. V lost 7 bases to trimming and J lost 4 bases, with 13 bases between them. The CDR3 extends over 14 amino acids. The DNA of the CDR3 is TGTGCCAGCACCCTAGACAGGATCACCGGGGAGCTGTTTTTT. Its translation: CASTLDRITGELFF.

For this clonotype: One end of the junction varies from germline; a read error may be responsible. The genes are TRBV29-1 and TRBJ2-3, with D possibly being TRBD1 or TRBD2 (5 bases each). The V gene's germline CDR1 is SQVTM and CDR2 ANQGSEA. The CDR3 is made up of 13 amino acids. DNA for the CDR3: TGCAGCGGATTGGGGGTCAGCACAGGTACGCAGTATTTT. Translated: CSGLGVSTGTQYF.

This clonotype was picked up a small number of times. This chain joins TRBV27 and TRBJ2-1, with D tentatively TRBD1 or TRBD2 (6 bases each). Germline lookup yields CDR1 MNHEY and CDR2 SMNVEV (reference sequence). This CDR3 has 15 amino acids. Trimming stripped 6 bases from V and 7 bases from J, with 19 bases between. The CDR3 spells CASRARGQFGNEQFF. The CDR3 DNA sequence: TGTGCCAGCAGGGCCCGGGGGCAATTTGGGAATGAGCAGTTCTTC.

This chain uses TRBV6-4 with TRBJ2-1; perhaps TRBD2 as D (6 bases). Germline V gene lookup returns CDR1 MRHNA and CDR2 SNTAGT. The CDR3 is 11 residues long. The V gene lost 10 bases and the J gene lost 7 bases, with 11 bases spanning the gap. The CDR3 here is CATRRANEQFF. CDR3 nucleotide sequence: TGTGCCACCCGGAGGGCTAATGAGCAGTTCTTC.

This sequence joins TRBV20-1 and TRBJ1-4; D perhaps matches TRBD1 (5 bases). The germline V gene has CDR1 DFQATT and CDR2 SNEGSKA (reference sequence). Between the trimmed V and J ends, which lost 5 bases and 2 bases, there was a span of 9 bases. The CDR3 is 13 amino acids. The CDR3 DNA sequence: TGCAGTGCTGTCGGGACTACTAATGAAAAACTGTTTTTT. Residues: CSAVGTTNEKLFF.

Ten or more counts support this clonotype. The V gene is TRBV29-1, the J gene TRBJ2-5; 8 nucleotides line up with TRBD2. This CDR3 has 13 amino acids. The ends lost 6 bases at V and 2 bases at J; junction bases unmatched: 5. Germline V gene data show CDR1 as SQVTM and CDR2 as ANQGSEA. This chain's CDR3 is CSVGAGGQETQYF. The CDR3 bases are TGCAGCGTAGGTGCGGGAGGACAAGAGACCCAGTACTTC.

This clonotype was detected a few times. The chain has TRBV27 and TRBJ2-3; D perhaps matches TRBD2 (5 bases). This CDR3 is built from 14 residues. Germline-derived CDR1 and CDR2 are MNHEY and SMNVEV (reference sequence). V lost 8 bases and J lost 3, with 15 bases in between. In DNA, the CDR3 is TGTGCCAGCCTCTCGGCCGGAGGAACAGATACGCAGTATTTT. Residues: CASLSAGGTDTQYF.

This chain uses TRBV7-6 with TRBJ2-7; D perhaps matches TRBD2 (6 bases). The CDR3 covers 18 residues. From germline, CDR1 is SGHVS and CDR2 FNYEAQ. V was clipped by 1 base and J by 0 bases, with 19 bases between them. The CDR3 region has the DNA TGTGCCAGCAGCTTAGTCGAGGCCAGGCGGGGCAGCTCCTACGAGCAGTACTTC. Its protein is CASSLVEARRGSSYEQYF. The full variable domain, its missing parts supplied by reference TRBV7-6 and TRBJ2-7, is GAGVSQSPRYKVTKRGQDVALRCDPISGHVSLYWYRQALGQGPEFLTYFNYEAQQDKSGLPNDRFSAERPEGSISTLTIQRTEQRDSAMYRCASSLVEARRGSSYEQYFGPGTRLTVT.

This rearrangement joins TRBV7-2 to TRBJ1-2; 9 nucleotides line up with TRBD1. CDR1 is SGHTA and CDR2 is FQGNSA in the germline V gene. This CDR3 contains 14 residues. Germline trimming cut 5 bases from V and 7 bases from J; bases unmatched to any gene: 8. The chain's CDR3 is CASSLTGGEGGYTF. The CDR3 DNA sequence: TGTGCCAGCAGCCTCACAGGGGGCGAGGGTGGCTACACCTTC.

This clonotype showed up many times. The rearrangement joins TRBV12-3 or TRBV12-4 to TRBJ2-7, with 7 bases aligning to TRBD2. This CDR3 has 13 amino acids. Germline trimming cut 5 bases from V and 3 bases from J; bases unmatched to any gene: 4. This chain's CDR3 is CASSPRTSYEQYF. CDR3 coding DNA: TGTGCCAGCAGTCCCCGGACTAGCTACGAGCAGTACTTC.

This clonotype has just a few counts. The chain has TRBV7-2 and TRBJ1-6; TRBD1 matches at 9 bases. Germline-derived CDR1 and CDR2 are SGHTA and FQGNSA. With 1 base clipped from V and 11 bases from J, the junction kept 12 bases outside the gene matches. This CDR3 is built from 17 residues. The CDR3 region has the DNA TGTGCCAGCAGCTTAGTCTTTGGACAGGGGCCTCCTCCACCCCTCCACTTT. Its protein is CASSLVFGQGPPPPLHF.

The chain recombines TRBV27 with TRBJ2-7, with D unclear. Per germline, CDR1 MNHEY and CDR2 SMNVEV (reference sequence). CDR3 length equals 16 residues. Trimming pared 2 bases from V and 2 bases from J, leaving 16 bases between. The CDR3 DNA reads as TGTGCCAGCAGTTTAAGTTCGGACGGAATAACCTACGAGCAGTACTTC. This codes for CASSLSSDGITYEQYF.

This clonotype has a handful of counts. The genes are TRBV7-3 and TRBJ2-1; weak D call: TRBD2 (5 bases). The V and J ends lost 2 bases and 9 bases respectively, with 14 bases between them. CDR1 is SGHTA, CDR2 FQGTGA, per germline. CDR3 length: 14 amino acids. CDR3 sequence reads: CASSLGFGGGEQFF. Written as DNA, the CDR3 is TGTGCCAGCAGCTTAGGTTTTGGAGGAGGTGAGCAGTTCTTC.

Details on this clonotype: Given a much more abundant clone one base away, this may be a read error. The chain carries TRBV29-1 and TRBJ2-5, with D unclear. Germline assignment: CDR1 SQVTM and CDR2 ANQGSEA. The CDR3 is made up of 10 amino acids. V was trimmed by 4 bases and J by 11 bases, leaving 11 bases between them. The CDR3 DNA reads TGCAGCGTTGTGAGGAATGAGCAGTACTTC. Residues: CSVVRNEQYF.

The CDR3 is CASSQIGTNYGYTF. CDR3 nucleotides: TGTGCCAGCAGCCAGATAGGGACTAACTATGGCTACACCTTC. The V and J genes are TRBV14 and TRBJ1-2; unclear D gene. V was shortened by 3 bases and J by 0 bases, with 8 bases between the two germline ends. The CDR3 has 14 amino acids. From germline, CDR1 is SGHDN and CDR2 FVKESK.

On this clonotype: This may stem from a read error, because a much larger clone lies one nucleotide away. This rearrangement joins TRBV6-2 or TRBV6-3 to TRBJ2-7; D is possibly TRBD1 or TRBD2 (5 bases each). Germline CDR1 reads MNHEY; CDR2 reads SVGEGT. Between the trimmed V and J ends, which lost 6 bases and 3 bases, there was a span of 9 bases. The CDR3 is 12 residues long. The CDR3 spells CASSRDVYEQYF. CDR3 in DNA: TGTGCCAGCAGCAGGGACGTCTACGAGCAGTACTTC.

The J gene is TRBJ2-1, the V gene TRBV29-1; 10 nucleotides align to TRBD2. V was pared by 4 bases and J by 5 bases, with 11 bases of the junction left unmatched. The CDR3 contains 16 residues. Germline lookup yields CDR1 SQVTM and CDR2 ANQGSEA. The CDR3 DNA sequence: TGCAGCGTTGTTGGGCTAGCGGGGGCCCCTCACAATGAGCAGTTCTTC. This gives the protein CSVVGLAGAPHNEQFF.

The CDR3 region has the DNA TGTGCCAGCAGCCATGGGACAAGAACCTACGAGCAGTACTTC. It yields the protein CASSHGTRTYEQYF. The chain employs TRBV13 and TRBJ2-7; D is perhaps TRBD1 (6 bases). Germline values: CDR1 PRHDT, CDR2 FYEKMQ (reference sequence). The V and J ends lost 5 bases and 2 bases respectively, with 13 bases between them. This CDR3 is built from 14 residues.

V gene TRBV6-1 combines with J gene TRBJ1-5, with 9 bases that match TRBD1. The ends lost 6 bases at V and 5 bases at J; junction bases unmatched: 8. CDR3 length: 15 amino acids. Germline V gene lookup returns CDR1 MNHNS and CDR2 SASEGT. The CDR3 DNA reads TGTGCCAGCAGAGTAAACGACAGGGGGTATCAGCCCCAGCATTTT. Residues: CASRVNDRGYQPQHF.

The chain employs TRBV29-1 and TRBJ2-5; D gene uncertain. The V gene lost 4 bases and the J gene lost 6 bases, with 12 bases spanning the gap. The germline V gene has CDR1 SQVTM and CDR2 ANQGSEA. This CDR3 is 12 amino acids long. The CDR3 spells CSVVPKEKTQYF. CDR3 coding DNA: TGCAGCGTTGTCCCCAAGGAGAAGACCCAGTACTTC. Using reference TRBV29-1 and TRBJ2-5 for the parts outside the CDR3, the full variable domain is SAVISQKPSRDICQRGTSLTIQCQVDSQVTMMFWYRQQPGQSLTLIATANQGSEATYESGFVIDKFPISRPNLTFSTLTVSNMSPEDSSIYLCSVVPKEKTQYFGPGTRLLVL.

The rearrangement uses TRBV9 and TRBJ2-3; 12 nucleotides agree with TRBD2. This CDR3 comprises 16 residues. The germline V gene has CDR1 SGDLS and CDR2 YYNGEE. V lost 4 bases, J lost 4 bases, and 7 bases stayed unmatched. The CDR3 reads CASSPRTSGTADTQYF. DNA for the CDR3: TGTGCCAGCAGCCCACGGACTAGCGGGACTGCAGATACGCAGTATTTT.

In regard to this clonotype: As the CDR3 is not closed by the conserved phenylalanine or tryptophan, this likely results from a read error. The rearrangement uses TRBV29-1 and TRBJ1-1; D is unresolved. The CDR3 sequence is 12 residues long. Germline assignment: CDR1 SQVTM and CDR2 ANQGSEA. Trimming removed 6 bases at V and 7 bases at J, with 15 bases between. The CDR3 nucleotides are TGCAGCGTGGCGGAGTCCAAGGGTGAAGCTTTCATT. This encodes CSVAESKGEAFI.

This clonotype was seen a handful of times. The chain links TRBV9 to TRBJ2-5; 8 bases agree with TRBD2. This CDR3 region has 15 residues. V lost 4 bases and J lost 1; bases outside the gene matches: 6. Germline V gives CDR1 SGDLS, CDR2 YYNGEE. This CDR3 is CASSTTSGSQETQYF. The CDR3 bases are TGTGCCAGCAGCACAACTAGCGGCTCCCAAGAGACCCAGTACTTC.

CDR3 nucleotides: TGTGCCATCAGTGATCCCTCCCTGCCTACGAGTCCCGACACTGAAGCTTTCTTT. Its translation is CAISDPSLPTSPDTEAFF. The V call is TRBV10-3, the J call TRBJ1-1; D uncertain. Germline V lookup: CDR1 ENHRY, CDR2 SYGVKD. This CDR3 has 18 amino acids. V lost 3 bases and J 3 bases, leaving 23 bases between the germline ends.

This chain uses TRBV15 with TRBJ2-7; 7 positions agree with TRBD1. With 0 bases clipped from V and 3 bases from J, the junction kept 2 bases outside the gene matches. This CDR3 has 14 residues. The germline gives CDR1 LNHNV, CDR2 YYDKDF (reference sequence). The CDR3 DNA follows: TGTGCCACCAGCAGAGAAACAGGGGACTACGAGCAGTACTTC. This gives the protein CATSRETGDYEQYF.

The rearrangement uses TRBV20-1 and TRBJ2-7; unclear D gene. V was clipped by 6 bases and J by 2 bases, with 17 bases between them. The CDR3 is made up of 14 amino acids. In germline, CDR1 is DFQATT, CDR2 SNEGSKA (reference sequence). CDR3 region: CSAQPAGDTYEQYF. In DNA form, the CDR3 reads TGCAGTGCCCAACCCGCTGGAGATACCTACGAGCAGTACTTC.

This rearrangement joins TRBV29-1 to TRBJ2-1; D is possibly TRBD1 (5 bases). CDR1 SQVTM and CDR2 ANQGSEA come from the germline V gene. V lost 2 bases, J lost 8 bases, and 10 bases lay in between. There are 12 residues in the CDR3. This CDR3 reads CSVEITGYEQFF. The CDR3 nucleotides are TGCAGCGTTGAAATCACAGGCTATGAGCAGTTCTTC.